This TCR beta chain was documented in a study of beta chain features in type 1 diabetes (dated by TCRdb to 2016 to 2019). General notes on the study: No differences in mean age, gender distribution, total cell number or subset yield were found between patients and healthy donors. A total of some 100,000,000 sorted cells were examined across all samples, and a strong correlation was observed between cell number per subset and RNA yield. In the study, recently diagnosed type 1 diabetes patients and matched healthy donors were compared on the TCRB repertoires of their sorted circulating CD4+ T cell subsets. Whereas all 30 or so donors provided naive and central memory subsets, regulatory and stem cell-like memory subsets were isolated from just 8 patients and about 8 healthy donors.

The research as a whole found: Because cDNA was sequenced instead of genomic DNA, activated cells with high expression could be over-represented, although the groups did not differ in activation or CD3 levels. HLA sub-analyses involved small numbers of individuals, so any influence of HLA type on TCRB rearrangement remained unresolved. Fewer insertions and more nucleotide deletions at VDJ recombination sites were observed in patients with type 1 diabetes, implying thymic rearrangement abnormalities. A moderate but significant shortening of TCRB CDR3 length was observed in type 1 diabetes patients in all four CD4+ subsets. Naive, central memory and regulatory TCRB repertoires appeared to be more alike among patients than among healthy donors. PCR might favor shorter templates, but patient and control samples were amplified and corrected together, so any skew would affect both groups equally.

Counted from cysteine to phenylalanine, this CDR3 has 15 amino acids. The entry retains the CDR3 DNA only, 45 bases that are in frame from base 1. CDR1 and CDR2, per the germline V gene, are SGHRS and YFSETQ. The V end loses 1 base and the J end loses 2 bases, and a stretch of 11 bases separates them. From each donor, a single peripheral blood sample of about 110 mL on average was drawn into heparinised tubes. A BD FACSAria II and a panel including CD45RO, CCR7, CD25, CD127, CD95 and CD27 were used to sort naive, central memory, regulatory and stem cell-like memory CD4+ T cells. Purity was above 95% for every sorted population. PBMCs were separated immediately by Lymphoprep density gradient centrifugation and were stained directly, without being cultured. To minimize batch effects, samples were stained and sorted in pairs, one healthy donor with one patient per experiment. This clone was seen a few times. The antigen this receptor binds is unknown. No much larger clonotype is one base removed from it; base qualities were not supplied.

All of the isolated RNA was reverse transcribed with the High Capacity cDNA Reverse Transcription Kit, so expressed TCRB transcripts were sequenced. Deep immunoSEQ sequencing was performed on naive, central memory and regulatory T cell samples, with an average of roughly 3.6 million total reads per sample. After sorted cells were lysed in RLT buffer, RNA was extracted with DNase-treated RNeasy Micro or Mini kits, with the choice depending on cell number. Each cell subset was processed on its own to prevent cross-contamination, while patient and healthy donor samples were processed together. The immunoSEQ multiplex PCR was used to amplify TCRB sequences from cDNA, generating 87-bp fragments that spanned the CDR3 region. Amplicons were sequenced on the Illumina HiSeq platform. The source study handled its data this way. PCR bias was corrected computationally using synthetic template baselines, and reads within Hamming distance 2 were collapsed, with unmergeable singletons discarded. By aligning reads against IMGT, V, D and J genes, CDR3 length, and insertions or deletions at six rearrangement sites were assigned. Within each subset, clonotype counts were normalized to sorted cell number, after which true diversity and Gini coefficients were computed with the tcR R package. Repertoire sharing was quantified using the overlap coefficient calculated on TCRB nucleotide sequences. TCRdb stores this immuneACCESS table with in-frame sequences only. Part of the clones is absent; in the studies checked, under half of the shortfall reflects unresolved V genes, and no reason is known for the rest. V and J calls and clone size are copied from that table; D and trimming were computed from the DNA. The sample table contains roughly 160,000 clones; only one count was recorded for approximately 8.4% of them. 0.5% of the sample is held by the ten biggest clonotypes.

The sample consisted of central memory CD4+ T cells from blood. The clonotype comes from a man between 18 and 29 years old with type 1 diabetes. This receptor chain uses TRBV5-1 and TRBJ2-3; TRBD2 is a possible D gene, resting on 6 matching bases. The CDR3 is CASSLIGGDTDTQYF. The nucleotides are TGCGCCAGCAGCTTGATTGGCGGGGACACAGATACGCAGTATTTT.